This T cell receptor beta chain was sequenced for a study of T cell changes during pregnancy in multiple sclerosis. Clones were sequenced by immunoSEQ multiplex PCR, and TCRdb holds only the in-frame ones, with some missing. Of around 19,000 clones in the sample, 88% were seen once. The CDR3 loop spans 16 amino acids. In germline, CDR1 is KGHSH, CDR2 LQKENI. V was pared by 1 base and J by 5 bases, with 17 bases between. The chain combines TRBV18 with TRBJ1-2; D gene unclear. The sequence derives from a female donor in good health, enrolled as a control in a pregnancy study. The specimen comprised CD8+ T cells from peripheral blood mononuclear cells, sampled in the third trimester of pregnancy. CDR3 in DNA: TGTGCCAGCTCACCACGGTCCGGCCTGTACGGGTATGGCTACACCTTC. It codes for CASSPRSGLYGYGYTF.